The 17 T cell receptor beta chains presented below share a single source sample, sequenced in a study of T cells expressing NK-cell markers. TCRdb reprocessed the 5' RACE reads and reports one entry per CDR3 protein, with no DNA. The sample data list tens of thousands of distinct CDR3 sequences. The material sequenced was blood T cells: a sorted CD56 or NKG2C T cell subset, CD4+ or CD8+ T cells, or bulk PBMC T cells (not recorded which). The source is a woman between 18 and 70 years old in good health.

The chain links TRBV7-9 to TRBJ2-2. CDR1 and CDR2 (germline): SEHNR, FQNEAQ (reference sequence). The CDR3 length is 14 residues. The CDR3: CASTSWANTGELFF.

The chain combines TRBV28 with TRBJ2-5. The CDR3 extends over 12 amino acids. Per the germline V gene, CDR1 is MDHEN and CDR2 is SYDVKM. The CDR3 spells CASSREMKTQYF.

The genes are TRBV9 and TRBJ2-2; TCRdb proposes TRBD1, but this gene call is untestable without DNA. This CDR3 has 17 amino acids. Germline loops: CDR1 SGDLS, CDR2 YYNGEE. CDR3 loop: CASSVASRGEDTGELFF.

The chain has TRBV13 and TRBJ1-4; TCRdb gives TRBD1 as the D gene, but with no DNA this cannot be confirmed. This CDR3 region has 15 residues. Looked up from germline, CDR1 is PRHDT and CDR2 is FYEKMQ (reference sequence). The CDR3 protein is CASSQGGDRDEKLFF.

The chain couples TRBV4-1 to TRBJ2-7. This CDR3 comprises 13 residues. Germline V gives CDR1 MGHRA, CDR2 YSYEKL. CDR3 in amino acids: CASSQESHYEQYF.

CDR3: CASSLRRQATNEKLFF. The chain employs TRBV4-1 and TRBJ1-4. Germline V CDR1 and CDR2: MGHRA, YSYEKL. CDR3 size: 16 residues.

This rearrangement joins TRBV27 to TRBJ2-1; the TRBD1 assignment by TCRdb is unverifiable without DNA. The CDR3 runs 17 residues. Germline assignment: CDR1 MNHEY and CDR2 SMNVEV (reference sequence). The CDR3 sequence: CASSPYPSGTPYNEQFF.

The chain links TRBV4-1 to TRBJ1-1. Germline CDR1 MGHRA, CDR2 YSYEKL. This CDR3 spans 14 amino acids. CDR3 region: CASSLRTENTEAFF.

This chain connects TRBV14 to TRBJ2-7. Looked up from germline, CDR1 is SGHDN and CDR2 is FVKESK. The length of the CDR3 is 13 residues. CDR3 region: CASSQAGVYEQYF. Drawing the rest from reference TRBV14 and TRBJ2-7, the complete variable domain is EAGVTQFPSHSVIEKGQTVTLRCDPISGHDNLYWYRRVMGKEIKFLLHFVKESKQDESGMPNNRFLAERTGGTYSTLKVQPAELEDSGVYFCASSQAGVYEQYFGPGTRLTVT.

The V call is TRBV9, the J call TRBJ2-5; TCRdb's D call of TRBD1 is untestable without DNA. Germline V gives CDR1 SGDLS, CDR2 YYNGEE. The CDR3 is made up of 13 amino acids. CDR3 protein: CASSVDSQETQYF.

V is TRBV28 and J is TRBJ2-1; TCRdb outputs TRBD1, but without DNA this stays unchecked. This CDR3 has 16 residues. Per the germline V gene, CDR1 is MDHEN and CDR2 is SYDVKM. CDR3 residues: CASSPRQGRWYNEQFF.

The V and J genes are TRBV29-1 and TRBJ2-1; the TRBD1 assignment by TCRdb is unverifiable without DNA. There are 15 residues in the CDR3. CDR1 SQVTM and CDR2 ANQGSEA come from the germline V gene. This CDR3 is CSVEEDSGGYNEQFF.

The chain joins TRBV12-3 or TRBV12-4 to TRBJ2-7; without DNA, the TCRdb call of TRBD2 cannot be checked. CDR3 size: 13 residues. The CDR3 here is CASRRGPAGEQYF.

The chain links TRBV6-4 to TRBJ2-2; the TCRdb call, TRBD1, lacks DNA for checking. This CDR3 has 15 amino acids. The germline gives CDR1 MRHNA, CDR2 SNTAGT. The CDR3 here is CASSDSDRDTGELFF.

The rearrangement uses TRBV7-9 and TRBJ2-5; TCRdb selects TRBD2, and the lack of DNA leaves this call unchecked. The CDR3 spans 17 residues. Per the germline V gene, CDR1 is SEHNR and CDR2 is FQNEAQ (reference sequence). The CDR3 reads CASSLGRGRGLPETQYF.

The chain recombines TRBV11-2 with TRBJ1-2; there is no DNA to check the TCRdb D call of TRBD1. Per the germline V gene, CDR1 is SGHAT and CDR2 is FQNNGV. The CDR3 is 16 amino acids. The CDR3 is CASSLGRDRANYGYTF.

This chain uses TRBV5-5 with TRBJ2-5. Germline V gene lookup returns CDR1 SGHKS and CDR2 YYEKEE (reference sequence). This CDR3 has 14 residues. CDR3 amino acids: CASSLRGRQETQYF.